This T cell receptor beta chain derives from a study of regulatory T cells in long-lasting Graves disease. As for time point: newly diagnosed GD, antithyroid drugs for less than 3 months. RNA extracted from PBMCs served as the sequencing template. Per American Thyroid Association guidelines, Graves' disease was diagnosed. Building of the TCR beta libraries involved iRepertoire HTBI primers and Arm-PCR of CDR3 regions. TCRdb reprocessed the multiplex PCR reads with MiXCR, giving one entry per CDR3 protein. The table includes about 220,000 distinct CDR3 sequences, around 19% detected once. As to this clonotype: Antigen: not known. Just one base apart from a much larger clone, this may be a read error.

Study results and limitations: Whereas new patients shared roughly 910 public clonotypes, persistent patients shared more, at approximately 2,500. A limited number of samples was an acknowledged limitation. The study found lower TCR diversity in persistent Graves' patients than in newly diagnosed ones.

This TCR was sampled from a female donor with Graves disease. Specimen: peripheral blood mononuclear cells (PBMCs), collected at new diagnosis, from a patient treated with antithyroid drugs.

This CDR3 reads CVSSPRTRSGSTDTQYF. The CDR3 DNA is TGTGTCAGCAGCCCCCGTACCCGTTCGGGGTCGACAGATACGCAGTATTTT. The V and J genes are TRBV14 and TRBJ2-3; TRBD2 is a possible D gene (5 bases). The CDR3 is 17 residues long. Germline lookup yields CDR1 SGHDN and CDR2 FVKESK.